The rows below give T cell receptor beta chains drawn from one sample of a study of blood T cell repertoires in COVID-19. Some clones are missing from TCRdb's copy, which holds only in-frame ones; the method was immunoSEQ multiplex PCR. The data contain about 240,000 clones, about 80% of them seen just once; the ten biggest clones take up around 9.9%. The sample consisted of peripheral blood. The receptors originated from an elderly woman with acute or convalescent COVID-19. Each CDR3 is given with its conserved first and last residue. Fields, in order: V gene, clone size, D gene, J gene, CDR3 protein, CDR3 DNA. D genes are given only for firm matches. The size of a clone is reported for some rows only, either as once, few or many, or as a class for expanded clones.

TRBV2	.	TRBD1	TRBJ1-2	CASGGTARSYTF	TGTGCCAGTGGGGGGACAGCCAGGAGCTACACCTTC
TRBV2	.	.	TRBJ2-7	CASSGQPSSYEQYF	TGTGCCAGCAGTGGACAGCCAAGCTCCTACGAGCAGTACTTC
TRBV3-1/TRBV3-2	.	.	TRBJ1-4	CASSQGGLTSLFF	TGTGCCAGCAGCCAAGGAGGGCTCACCTCACTGTTTTTT
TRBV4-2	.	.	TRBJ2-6	CASSQEWGPGANVLTF	TGTGCCAGCAGCCAAGAATGGGGGCCTGGGGCCAACGTCCTGACTTTC
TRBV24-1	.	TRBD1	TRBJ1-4	CATSAGDRGGEKLFF	TGTGCCACCAGCGCGGGTGACAGGGGAGGTGAAAAACTGTTTTTT
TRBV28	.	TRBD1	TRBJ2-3	CASSPSQGAGHTDTQYF	TGTGCCAGCAGCCCCAGCCAGGGGGCCGGCCACACAGATACGCAGTATTTT
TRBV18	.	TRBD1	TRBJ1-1	CASSPVGGEGDTEAFF	TGTGCCAGCTCACCCGTAGGGGGCGAGGGGGACACTGAAGCTTTCTTT
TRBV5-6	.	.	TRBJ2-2	CATAEGPKNTGELFF	TGTGCCACCGCGGAGGGGCCCAAGAACACCGGGGAGCTGTTTTTT
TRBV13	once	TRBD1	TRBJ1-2	CASSSTGAGGYTF	TGTGCCAGCAGCTCCACAGGGGCTGGAGGCTACACCTTC
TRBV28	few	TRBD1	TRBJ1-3	CASSYRGSSGNTIYF	TGTGCCAGCAGTTACAGGGGGTCCTCTGGAAACACCATATATTTT
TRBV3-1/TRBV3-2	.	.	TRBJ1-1	CASSQGEKGGAFF	TGTGCCAGCAGCCAAGGCGAAAAAGGGGGAGCTTTCTTT
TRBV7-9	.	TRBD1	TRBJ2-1	CASSSPTGTRNEQFF	TGTGCCAGCAGCTCGCCGACAGGGACGAGGAATGAGCAGTTCTTC
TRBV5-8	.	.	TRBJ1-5	CASGPGGEAVNQPQHF	TGTGCCAGCGGACCCGGGGGGGAGGCCGTCAATCAGCCCCAGCATTTT
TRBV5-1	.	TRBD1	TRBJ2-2	CASSRDRAGTGELFF	TGCGCCAGCAGCCGTGACAGGGCGGGCACCGGGGAGCTGTTTTTT
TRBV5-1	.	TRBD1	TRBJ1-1	CASSVDAGGNTEAFF	TGCGCCAGCAGCGTGGATGCAGGGGGGAACACTGAAGCTTTCTTT
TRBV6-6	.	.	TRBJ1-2	CASSGTTQRVNYGYTF	TGTGCCAGCAGTGGGACTACCCAAAGGGTAAACTATGGCTACACCTTC
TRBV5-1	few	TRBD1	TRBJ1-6	CASSLGLGQGDNSPLHF	TGCGCCAGCAGCTTGGGGTTAGGACAGGGGGATAATTCACCCCTCCACTTT
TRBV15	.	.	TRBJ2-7	CATSRGTPQGSYEQYF	TGTGCCACCAGCAGAGGTACCCCTCAGGGCTCCTACGAGCAGTACTTC
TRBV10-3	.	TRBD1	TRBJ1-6	CATRDSYNSPLHF	TGTGCCACCCGGGACAGCTATAATTCACCCCTCCACTTT
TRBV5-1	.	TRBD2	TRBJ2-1	CASSLVGLATVDEQFF	TGCGCCAGCAGCTTGGTTGGACTAGCGACCGTCGATGAGCAGTTCTTC
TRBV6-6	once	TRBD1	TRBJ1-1	CASSYLPGTGDTEAFF	TGTGCCAGCAGTTACCTTCCCGGGACAGGGGACACTGAAGCTTTCTTT
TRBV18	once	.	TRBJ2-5	CASSPTPWTQYF	TGTGCCAGCTCACCAACACCCTGGACCCAGTACTTC
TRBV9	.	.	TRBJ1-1	CASSVGKRTEAFF	TGTGCCAGCAGCGTAGGGAAGAGGACTGAAGCTTTCTTT
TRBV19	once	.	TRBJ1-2	CASSKGMAFLGYTF	TGTGCCAGTAGTAAGGGGATGGCTTTTCTTGGCTACACCTTC
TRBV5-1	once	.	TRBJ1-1	CASSPIGGGNTEAFF	TGCGCCAGCAGCCCCATAGGGGGGGGTAACACTGAAGCTTTCTTT
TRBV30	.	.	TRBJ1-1	CAWSVTGFGRGTEAFF	TGTGCCTGGAGTGTAACAGGATTCGGGCGGGGCACTGAAGCTTTCTTT
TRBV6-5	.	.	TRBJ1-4	CASSYSKGGGEEKLFF	TGTGCCAGCAGTTACTCGAAAGGCGGGGGCGAGGAAAAACTGTTTTTT
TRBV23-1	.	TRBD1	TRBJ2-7	CASSQSNRDSSYEQYF	TGCGCCAGCAGTCAATCTAACCGGGACAGTTCCTACGAGCAGTACTTC
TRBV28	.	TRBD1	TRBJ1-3	CASNLQGNTIYF	TGTGCCAGCAACTTACAGGGGAACACCATATATTTT
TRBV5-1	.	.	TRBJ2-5	CASSYAGGETQYF	TGCGCCAGCAGCTATGCAGGGGGGGAGACCCAGTACTTC
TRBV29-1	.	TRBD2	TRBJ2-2	CSAGGVLGHTGELFF	TGCAGCGCGGGGGGAGTTCTAGGGCACACCGGGGAGCTGTTTTTT
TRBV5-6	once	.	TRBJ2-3	CASSLVSGGGADTQYF	TGTGCCAGCAGCTTGGTTTCGGGGGGCGGGGCAGATACGCAGTATTTT
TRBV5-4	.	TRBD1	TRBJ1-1	CASSRPGTGGTEAFF	TGTGCCAGCAGCCGACCCGGGACAGGGGGCACTGAAGCTTTCTTT
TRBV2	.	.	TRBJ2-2	CASSDRAGTGELFF	TGTGCCAGCAGCGACAGGGCGGGGACCGGGGAGCTGTTTTTT
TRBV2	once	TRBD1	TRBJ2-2	CASSRTGEGTGELFF	TGTGCCAGCAGTAGGACAGGGGAGGGCACCGGGGAGCTGTTTTTT
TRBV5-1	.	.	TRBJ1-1	CASTPLGSTEAFF	TGCGCCAGCACCCCCTTAGGGAGCACTGAAGCTTTCTTT
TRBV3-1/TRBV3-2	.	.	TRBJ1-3	CASSQAGETGNTIYF	TGTGCCAGCAGCCAAGCAGGGGAGACTGGAAACACCATATATTTT
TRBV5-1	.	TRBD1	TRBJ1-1	CASSLPGQGLNTEAFF	TGCGCCAGCAGCTTGCCGGGACAGGGCCTGAACACTGAAGCTTTCTTT
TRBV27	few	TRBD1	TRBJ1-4	CASSLWGTGDEKLFF	TGTGCCAGCAGTTTATGGGGGACAGGGGATGAAAAACTGTTTTTT
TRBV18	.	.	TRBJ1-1	CASSLEQQGLSTEAFF	TGTGCCAGCTCACTAGAACAACAGGGATTGAGCACTGAAGCTTTCTTT
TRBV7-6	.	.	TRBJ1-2	CASSPSAAASYNYGYTF	TGTGCCAGCAGCCCGTCGGCGGCCGCCTCTTATAACTATGGCTACACCTTC
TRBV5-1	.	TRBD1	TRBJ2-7	CASSLEDRVYEQYF	TGCGCCAGCAGCTTGGAAGACAGGGTATACGAGCAGTACTTC